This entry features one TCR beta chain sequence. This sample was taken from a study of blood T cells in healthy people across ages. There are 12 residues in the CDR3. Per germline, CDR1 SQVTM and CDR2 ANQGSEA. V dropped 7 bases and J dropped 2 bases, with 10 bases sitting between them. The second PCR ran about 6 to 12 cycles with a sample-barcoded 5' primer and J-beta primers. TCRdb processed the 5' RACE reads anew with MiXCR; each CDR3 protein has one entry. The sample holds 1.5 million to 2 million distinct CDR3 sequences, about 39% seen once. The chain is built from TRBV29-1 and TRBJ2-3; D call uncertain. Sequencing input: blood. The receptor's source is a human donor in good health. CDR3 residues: CSAQRSTDTQYF. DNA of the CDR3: TGCAGCGCCCAAAGGTCCACAGATACGCAGTATTTT.